The clone carrying this T cell receptor (beta chain) was counted once. The entry originates in a study of blood T cell repertoires in COVID-19. Across the study: PBMCs, B-cell-depleted T cells, or T cells provided the cDNA or gDNA that made up the material.

Original processing methods: Reference gene primer amplification gave estimated nucleated cell counts. Sequencing was performed with immunoSEQ multiplex PCR; in TCRdb, only in-frame clones are kept and a portion is missing. V and J calls and clone size come straight from that table; D and trimming were deduced from the DNA. The data show over 120,000 clones, roughly 80% seen once. Trimming cost V 6 bases and J 5 bases; bases outside gene matches: 14. Germline CDR1 is SNHLY and CDR2 is FYNNEI. This CDR3 region has 16 residues. The chain employs TRBV2 and TRBJ1-1, with 8 bases aligning to TRBD1. The sample taken for sequencing was peripheral blood. This TCR was recovered from a woman in her 70s with COVID-19, enrolled during active disease. CDR3 sequence reads: CASRHGQGLEQTEAFF. CDR3 DNA: TGTGCCAGCAGACACGGACAGGGCTTGGAACAAACTGAAGCTTTCTTT. Full variable domain (missing parts from reference TRBV2 and TRBJ1-1): EPEVTQTPSHQVTQMGQEVILRCVPISNHLYFYWYRQILGQKVEFLVSFYNNEISEKSEIFDDQFSVERPDGSNFTLKIRSTKLEDSAMYFCASRHGQGLEQTEAFFGQGTRLTVV.